This T cell receptor beta chain is drawn from a study of lymphopenia after photon versus proton radiotherapy. Findings and caveats of the study: Better survival with proton therapy was suggested as possible, not demonstrated. Oligoclonal CD8+ Temra expansion after nadir drove photon patients' diversity drop.

The germline gives CDR1 LGHNA, CDR2 YNFKEQ. V gave up 3 bases and J gave up 1 base; unmatched junction bases: 0. CDR3 length: 14 amino acids. The protocol was immunoSEQ multiplex PCR, while the TCRdb copy is restricted to in-frame clones and leaves out a portion. The sample includes tens of thousands of clones, around 90% of them seen just once. This clone was counted a few times. Its antigen remains unknown. The chain recombines TRBV4-2 with TRBJ1-1; TRBD1 matches 9 bases. Sequenced here: peripheral blood, sampled from a patient treated with proton-based radiotherapy. This clonotype was obtained from an elderly man with esophageal cancer. The CDR3, as DNA: TGTGCCAGCAGCCAGACAGGGGGGAACACTGAAGCTTTCTTT. Protein sequence: CASSQTGGNTEAFF.